Detailed here is one T cell receptor (beta chain). These data are taken from a study of blood T cell repertoires in COVID-19. Trimming shortened V by 2 bases and J by 8 bases, and 13 bases separated the two germline ends. Germline assignment: CDR1 MNHEY and CDR2 SVGEGT. This CDR3 region has 15 residues. Authors' data handling: Reference gene primer amplification gave estimated nucleated cell counts. The assay was immunoSEQ multiplex PCR, and TCRdb's table has in-frame clones only and misses some. The V and J calls and clone size come from that table; D and trimming were worked out from the DNA. Among over 95,000 clones listed, 80% to 90% were seen once.

The sequencing input was peripheral blood. V is TRBV6-2 or TRBV6-3 and J is TRBJ1-6; D perhaps matches TRBD1 (6 bases). The sequence was obtained from a man aged 35 to 55 with acute or convalescent COVID-19. The CDR3 DNA reads TGTGCCAGCAGTTACCGGGCAGGGGTGGATTCACCCCTCCACTTT. Translated: CASSYRAGVDSPLHF.